A selection of T cell receptor beta chains follows, all from one sample in a study of neoadjuvant nivolumab and ipilimumab in lung cancer. Profiled with immunoSEQ multiplex PCR; TCRdb holds only in-frame clones, not every one. The sample shows under 9,000 clones, about 80% of them seen only once. The sequencing here drew on tumor tissue, taken after neoadjuvant nivolumab, alone or with ipilimumab, at or shortly before surgery. The receptors originated from an adult with non-small cell lung cancer. Each CDR3 is given with its conserved first and last residue. D genes are given only for firm matches. Rows may omit the clone size; those that give it use once, few, many or a size class.

V	D	size	J	DNA	CDR3
TRBV2	TRBD1	-	TRBJ2-5	TGTGCCAGCAGAGGGACAGGGCGAGAGACCCAGTACTTC	CASRGTGRETQYF
TRBV4-2	TRBD2	-	TRBJ2-3	TGTGCCAGCAGCCAAGAAGGAAGCGGGGGGGTTCGAGATACGCAGTATTTT	CASSQEGSGGVRDTQYF
TRBV9	-	-	TRBJ1-2	TGTGCCAGCAGCCCGAGGCCCACTCTTAACTATGGCTACACCTTC	CASSPRPTLNYGYTF
TRBV18	-	-	TRBJ1-2	TGTGCCAGCTCAAGCGACGACCCCTCAACCTATGGCTACACCTTC	CASSSDDPSTYGYTF
TRBV5-6	-	-	TRBJ2-3	TGTGCCAGCAGGGTTAGCAGCACAGATACGCAGTATTTT	CASRVSSTDTQYF
TRBV2	-	-	TRBJ1-2	TGTGCCAGCAACTCGGACACTAACTATGGCTACACCTTC	CASNSDTNYGYTF
TRBV5-1	TRBD1	few	TRBJ2-1	TGCGCCAGCAGCCAGGACAGGGGGCGCGCGGATGAGCAGTTCTTC	CASSQDRGRADEQFF
TRBV5-5	TRBD1	-	TRBJ1-6	TGTGCCAGCAGCTTGCTGGGACAGGATAAATCACCCCTCCACTTT	CASSLLGQDKSPLHF
TRBV29-1	-	-	TRBJ2-2	TGCAGCGCCAAAAGAGAGAGTGGCGGGGACACCGGGGAGCTGTTTTTT	CSAKRESGGDTGELFF
TRBV5-1	TRBD2	-	TRBJ2-7	TGCGCCAGTTTAGCGGGGAAAGGCTCCTACGAGCAGTACTTC	CASLAGKGSYEQYF
TRBV7-3	-	-	TRBJ1-1	TGTGCCAGCAGCTTCACCCATGAGGGTGAAGCTTTCTTT	CASSFTHEGEAFF
TRBV5-1	TRBD1	-	TRBJ2-7	TGCGCCAGCAGCCCGGGACAGTACGAGCAGTACTTC	CASSPGQYEQYF
TRBV10-2	-	-	TRBJ2-6	TGCGCCAGCAGTTTGCCCGGGGCCAACGTCCTGACTTTC	CASSLPGANVLTF
TRBV12-5	-	-	TRBJ2-7	TGTGCTAGTGGTTTGTCCGTCCTCTACGAGCAGTACTTC	CASGLSVLYEQYF
TRBV27	-	-	TRBJ2-7	TGTGCCAGCAGTTTCCAGGGTGGCTCCTACGAGCAGTACTTC	CASSFQGGSYEQYF
TRBV27	-	-	TRBJ2-7	TGTGCCAGCAGGGTGGGTCTCTACGAGCAGTACTTC	CASRVGLYEQYF
TRBV4-2	-	-	TRBJ2-7	TGTGCCAGCAGGCGAAGCGAGGGTTCCTCCTACGAGCAGTACTTC	CASRRSEGSSYEQYF
TRBV28	-	-	TRBJ1-1	TGTGCCAGCAGTTTTCACGCGAACACTGAAGCTTTCTTT	CASSFHANTEAFF
TRBV18	-	-	TRBJ2-7	TGTGCCAGTCGGAGCTCCTACGAGCAGTACTTC	CASRSSYEQYF
TRBV6-1	-	-	TRBJ1-3	TGTGCCAGCAGTGAAGCGGGTTCTGGAAACACCATATATTTT	CASSEAGSGNTIYF
TRBV5-1	TRBD2	-	TRBJ2-1	TGCGCCAGCACCTTTAGCGGGGGGGCGTTGGGTGAGCAGTTCTTC	CASTFSGGALGEQFF
TRBV5-1	-	-	TRBJ2-7	TGCGCCAGCAGCTTGGGTCCAGGGCCTTCCGAGCAGTACTTC	CASSLGPGPSEQYF
TRBV7-6	TRBD2	-	TRBJ2-3	TGTGCCAGCAGCTTAACCGGACTAGCGGGAGTAGGTTCAGATACGCAGTATTTT	CASSLTGLAGVGSDTQYF
TRBV5-4	-	-	TRBJ2-7	TGTGCCAGCAGCTTTCTGGAGAACGAGCAGTACTTC	CASSFLENEQYF
TRBV20-1	-	-	TRBJ2-1	TGCAGTGCTAGTCGAGGAAATGAGCAGTTCTTC	CSASRGNEQFF
TRBV6-5	TRBD1	-	TRBJ1-4	TGTGCCAGCAGTGACTCAGGGGGCTGGGAAAAACTGTTTTTT	CASSDSGGWEKLFF
TRBV19	-	-	TRBJ1-1	TGTGCCAGTAGTACAGGGGAATATTGGGGCACTGAAGCTTTCTTT	CASSTGEYWGTEAFF
TRBV5-4	-	-	TRBJ1-2	TGTGCCAGCAGCTTTGTTTCCCCTTCCTTGGGGAATGGCTACACCTTC	CASSFVSPSLGNGYTF
TRBV10-3	-	-	TRBJ2-5	TGTGCCATCAGTGAGGGCAGTAACCGGGAGACCCAGTACTTC	CAISEGSNRETQYF
TRBV10-3	-	once	TRBJ1-1	TGTGCCATCAGTGAAGTGGTGAACACTGAAGCTTTCTTT	CAISEVVNTEAFF
TRBV5-1	TRBD2	-	TRBJ2-1	TGCGCCAGCAGCTTGGTAGCGGGGAGCTACTACAATGAGCAGTTCTTC	CASSLVAGSYYNEQFF
TRBV27	TRBD1	once	TRBJ2-2	TGTGCCAGCAGCCCACCGGGACAGGGATATGCCGGGGAGCTGTTTTTT	CASSPPGQGYAGELFF
TRBV12-5	-	-	TRBJ1-6	TGTGCTAGTGGTTTGGATGAAAATTCACCCCTCCACTTT	CASGLDENSPLHF
TRBV5-1	-	few	TRBJ2-1	TGCGCCAGCAAGACTCAGGGTGACAATGAGCAGTTCTTC	CASKTQGDNEQFF
TRBV7-9	-	-	TRBJ1-5	TGTGCCAGCAGCTTAGAGGGGTCGGGCAATCAGCCCCAGCATTTT	CASSLEGSGNQPQHF
TRBV5-5	TRBD2	-	TRBJ2-7	TGTGCCAGCAGCTTGATAGCGGGGGGGACCTACGAGCAGTACTTC	CASSLIAGGTYEQYF
TRBV7-9	-	once	TRBJ2-1	TGTGCCAGCAGCTCTACAGGTTTCTACAATGAGCAGTTCTTC	CASSSTGFYNEQFF
TRBV13	TRBD2	-	TRBJ2-7	TGTGCCAGCAGCTTAGCTAGCGGGAGGTACGAGCAGTACTTC	CASSLASGRYEQYF
TRBV4-1	-	-	TRBJ2-1	TGCGCCAGCAGCCAGGCCAGGGTGAGTGAGCAGTTCTTC	CASSQARVSEQFF
TRBV5-6	TRBD1	few	TRBJ1-1	TGTGCCAGCAGCTTAGACAGGGGAATGAGGACTGAAGCTTTCTTT	CASSLDRGMRTEAFF
TRBV28	-	-	TRBJ2-1	TGTGCCAGCAGGTCCACAAATTGGTTCTTC	CASRSTNWFF
TRBV11-2	TRBD1	-	TRBJ1-1	TGTGCCAGCAGCTTCACAGGGGTTCGGACTGAAGCTTTCTTT	CASSFTGVRTEAFF